One sample yielded the 17 T cell receptor gamma chains listed below, sequenced in a study of gamma-delta T cells after stem cell transplantation. TCRdb re-called clones from the RT-PCR reads via CATT. The table has 2,000 to 2,500 gamma-chain clones, about 6.9% seen once. Sequencing used gamma-delta T cells. The origin of the receptors is a human donor. It is not recorded whose cells these are; they may come from a transplant donor.

This clone showed up just a few times. The protein in TCRdb stems from a much larger clone and differs at residue 9 from this DNA's translation, likely a read error; here the protein is translated from the DNA. The V gene is TRGV9, the J gene TRGJ1 or TRGJ2. The J gene was not available in TCRdb and was assigned here by matching the DNA to germline segments. V gave up 0 bases and J gave up 5 bases; unmatched junction bases: 10. This CDR3 spans 15 amino acids. Germline lookup yields CDR1 GITISATS and CDR2 ISYDGTV (reference sequence). CDR3 region: CALWEVLNKNYKKLF. The CDR3 region has the DNA TGTGCCTTGTGGGAGGTGTTAAATAAGAATTATAAGAAACTCTTT.

This clone was observed a handful of times. TCRdb records a much larger clone's protein for this DNA, with a difference at residue 7 that likely arises from a read error; the protein given is the translation of the DNA. In DNA, the CDR3 is TGTGCCTTGTGGGAGGTGCAGGGAGAGTTGGGCAAAAAAATCAAGGTATTT. This translates into CALWEVQGELGKKIKVF. The rearrangement joins TRGV9 to TRGJP. With V trimmed by 0 bases and J by 6 bases, 5 bases remained unmatched. The CDR3 is 17 amino acids. The V gene's germline CDR1 is GITISATS and CDR2 ISYDGTV (reference sequence).

This clone qualifies as medium-sized. The rearrangement joins TRGV9 to TRGJP. The V and J ends lost 4 bases and 4 bases, in that order; junction bases with no gene match: 1. There are 15 residues in the CDR3. From germline, CDR1 is GITISATS and CDR2 ISYDGTV (reference sequence). The DNA for the CDR3 is TGTGCCTTGTGGGAACAAGAGTTGGGCAAAAAAATCAAGGTATTT. Protein product: CALWEQELGKKIKVF.

Notes on this clone: This DNA's translation and the protein TCRdb lists, from a much larger clone, do not match at residue 13, likely due to a read error; the protein shown is translated from the DNA. The V gene is TRGV9, the J gene TRGJP1. CDR1 is GITISATS and CDR2 is ISYDGTV in the germline V gene (reference sequence). CDR3 size: 17 residues. The CDR3: CALWEVRGNTTGRFKIF. CDR3 DNA sequence: TGTGCCTTGTGGGAGGTGCGAGGTAATACCACTGGTCGGTTCAAGATATTT.

A note on this clone: One end of the junction is discordant with germline, which a read error may explain. The rearrangement links TRGV9 to TRGJ1 or TRGJ2. Germline values: CDR1 GITISATS, CDR2 ISYDGTV (reference sequence). The CDR3 totals 15 residues. CDR3 coding DNA: TGTGCCTTGTGGTATTTGTTACATTATAATTATAATAAACTCTTT. It encodes CALWYLLHYNYNKLF.

Turning to this clone: The protein that TCRdb holds for this DNA derives from a much larger clone and differs from the translated DNA at residue 12, which likely indicates a read error; the protein shown here is translated from the DNA. V usage is TRGV9 and J usage is TRGJ1 or TRGJ2. The CDR3 has 15 amino acids. Germline CDR1 reads GITISATS; CDR2 reads ISYDGTV (reference sequence). CDR3 sequence (DNA): TGTGCCTTGTGGGAGACCGGACTCCTTTATTATAATAAACTCTTT. Amino acid sequence: CALWETGLLYYNKLF.

In its sample, this clone was seen a few times. TCRdb's entry gives the protein of a much larger clone, which mismatches this DNA's translation at residue 9, likely from a read error; the protein reported here is translated from the DNA. The rearrangement joins TRGV8 to TRGJ1 or TRGJ2. Germline matching of the DNA provided the J gene here, since TCRdb leaves it blank. The CDR3 consists of 13 residues. The germline V gene encodes CDR1 VENAVY and CDR2 YDSYNSRV. V lost 1 base to trimming and J lost 10 bases; unmatched junction nucleotides: 10. The DNA for the CDR3 is TGTGCCACCTGGGATAGATATCTTGAAAAGAAACTCTTT. Translated, it gives CATWDRYLEKKLF.

Note on this clone: Compared with germline, one end of the junction differs, possibly owing to a read error. The chain carries TRGV9 and TRGJP. Since TCRdb gives no J gene, matching the DNA to germline was used here to assign it. Germline V CDR1 and CDR2: GITISATS, ISYDGTV (reference sequence). The CDR3 spans 15 residues. Written as DNA, the CDR3 is TGTGCCTTGTGGGAGGATGAGTGGGGCAAAAAAAGCAAGGTATTT. This codes for CALWEDEWGKKSKVF.

For this clone: The junction does not match germline at one end; this may be a read error. The chain links TRGV9 to TRGJP. The CDR3 has 16 amino acids. From germline, CDR1 is GITISATS and CDR2 ISYDGTV (reference sequence). The CDR3 protein is CALWEWEEFGKKIKVF. The CDR3 DNA reads as TGTGCCTTGTGGGAGTGGGAAGAGTTTGGCAAAAAAATCAAGGTATTT.

This clone is medium-sized. This chain joins TRGV9 and TRGJ1 or TRGJ2. Germline-derived CDR1 and CDR2 are GITISATS and ISYDGTV (reference sequence). The CDR3 spans 10 residues. The V gene end was trimmed by 2 bases and the J gene end by 9 bases; junction bases not matched to a gene: 1. For the CDR3, the DNA is TGTGCCTTGTGGGAGGGTAAGAAACTCTTT. Residues: CALWEGKKLF.

On this clone itself: Translating this DNA gives a protein that differs at residue 3 from the TCRdb one, which belongs to a much larger clone; a read error is likely, and the protein shown is this translation. The V gene is TRGV3, the J gene TRGJP2. This CDR3 is built from 12 residues. Germline V CDR1 and CDR2: VTNTFY, YDVSTARD (reference sequence). As DNA, the CDR3 is TGTGCCGCCTGGGGCAATGATTGGATCAAGACGTTT. Its translation: CAAWGNDWIKTF.

With respect to this clone: The translation of this DNA and the TCRdb protein of a much larger clone differ at residue 13, probably owing to a read error; the protein shown here is translated from the DNA. Additional DNA sequences in this sample encode the identical CDR3. The chain links TRGV9 to TRGJP. TCRdb does not report a J gene; here it was assigned by matching the DNA to germline references. From germline, CDR1 is GITISATS and CDR2 ISYDGTV (reference sequence). The CDR3 loop spans 16 amino acids. CDR3 amino acids: CALWEVSELGKKNKVF. The CDR3 DNA reads as TGTGCCTTGTGGGAGGTGTCAGAGTTGGGCAAAAAAAACAAGGTATTT.

As regards this clone: For this DNA, TCRdb reports the protein of a much larger clone, which diverges at residue 4, most likely from a read error; the protein presented here is translated directly from the DNA. V usage is TRGV9 and J usage is TRGJP. TCRdb offers no J gene call, so here the DNA was matched to germline to obtain one. V was pared by 9 bases and J by 7 bases, with 12 bases of the junction left unmatched. The V gene's germline CDR1 is GITISATS and CDR2 ISYDGTV (reference sequence). This CDR3 has 16 amino acids. The CDR3 sequence is CALGVIVELGKKIKVF. As DNA, the CDR3 is TGTGCCTTGGGGGTTATAGTGGAGTTGGGCAAAAAAATCAAGGTATTT.

The chain combines TRGV9 with TRGJ1 or TRGJ2. The CDR3 contains 13 residues. Looked up from germline, CDR1 is GITISATS and CDR2 is ISYDGTV (reference sequence). Trimming removed 5 bases from V and 11 bases from J; junction bases left unmatched: 15. CDR3 region: CALWAPYYSQKLF. In DNA form, the CDR3 reads TGTGCCTTGTGGGCTCCCTATTATTCGCAGAAACTCTTT.

In this sample, this clone turned up a few times. Germline is not matched at one junction end, which may reflect a read error. Other DNA sequences in this specimen translate into the identical CDR3. The chain is built from TRGV9 and TRGJ1 or TRGJ2. Matching the DNA to germline supplied the J gene, which TCRdb does not give. Germline CDR1 and CDR2: GITISATS and ISYDGTV (reference sequence). This CDR3 comprises 11 residues. CDR3 DNA: TGTGCATTGTGTTATGAATATAAGAAACTCTTT. Translation: CALCYEYKKLF.

Concerning this clone: The amino acid sequence in TCRdb belongs to a much larger clone and departs from this DNA's translation at residue 5, likely a sequencing read error; the sequence shown is translated from the DNA. This sequence joins TRGV4 and TRGJ1 or TRGJ2. In the absence of a J gene in TCRdb, the DNA was matched to germline to assign it here. The CDR3 contains 13 residues. The germline V gene has CDR1 EGSTGY and CDR2 YDSYTSSV. V lost 6 bases and J lost 3; bases outside the gene matches: 8. The CDR3 sequence is CATWRCRYYKKLF. For the CDR3, the DNA is TGTGCCACCTGGCGTTGTCGTTATTATAAGAAACTCTTT.

Turning to this clone: This sequence is one base from a far larger clone and is likely a read error. The V gene is TRGV9, the J gene TRGJP. TCRdb does not report a J gene; here it was assigned by matching the DNA to germline references. Germline values: CDR1 GITISATS, CDR2 ISYDGTV (reference sequence). The V segment lost 1 base and the J segment 1 base; nucleotides outside the gene matches: 1. CDR3 length: 17 amino acids. The CDR3 DNA reads TGTGCCTTGTGGGAGGTAGGGCAAGAGTTGGGCAAAAAAATCAAGGTATTT. Residues: CALWEVGQELGKKIKVF.